These 5 T cell receptor beta chains were all obtained from the same sample, sequenced in a study of shared clonotypes between healthy human individuals. Produced via immunoSEQ multiplex PCR; TCRdb's table is partial and in-frame only. The top ten clones hold roughly 0.45% of a sample with around 1.5 million clones, roughly 98% of them seen once. The sample was naive CD4+ T cells sorted from blood. Subset described: CD45RA+ positively selected. Receptors originate from a man between 25 and 39 years old in good health.

The chain links TRBV30 to TRBJ1-1; tentatively, D is TRBD1 (6 bases). CDR1 GTSNPN and CDR2 SVGIG come from the germline V gene (reference sequence). Trimming stripped 1 base from V and 1 base from J, with 19 bases between. The CDR3 length is 17 residues. The CDR3 sequence: CAWSGGGRRVWNTEAFF. The CDR3 DNA is TGTGCCTGGAGTGGAGGGGGGAGAAGGGTTTGGAACACTGAAGCTTTCTTT.

CDR3 nucleotides: TGTGCCAGCAGTCAGACAGGGGGCCCCAACTATGGCTACACCTTC. Its protein is CASSQTGGPNYGYTF. V gene TRBV27 combines with J gene TRBJ1-2; 10 bases align to TRBD1. V lost 5 bases, J lost 2 bases, and 5 bases stayed unmatched. The germline V gene encodes CDR1 MNHEY and CDR2 SMNVEV (reference sequence). The length of the CDR3 is 15 residues.

The chain employs TRBV9 and TRBJ2-7, with 7 bases that match TRBD1. Germline loops: CDR1 SGDLS, CDR2 YYNGEE. This CDR3 contains 19 residues. V shed 1 base and J 1 base; nucleotides not matched to a gene: 17. Here the CDR3 reads CASSVQVEDRRQGSYEQYF. The CDR3 DNA reads TGTGCCAGCAGCGTACAGGTAGAGGATCGCCGACAGGGTTCCTACGAGCAGTACTTC.

The rearrangement links TRBV5-1 to TRBJ2-5; the D gene is possibly TRBD2 (6 bases). Germline loops: CDR1 SGHRS, CDR2 YFSETQ. This CDR3 is built from 16 residues. Trimming took 1 base from V and 2 from J, leaving 15 bases between them. The CDR3 DNA is TGCGCCAGCAGCTTGTCTACCGGGAGAGGGCAAGAGACCCAGTACTTC. Translation gives CASSLSTGRGQETQYF.

This chain's CDR3 is CASSRDWSYNEQFF. In DNA, the CDR3 is TGTGCCAGCAGCAGGGATTGGTCCTACAATGAGCAGTTCTTC. This chain joins TRBV11-2 and TRBJ2-1, with D unclear. Germline V gene data show CDR1 as SGHAT and CDR2 as FQNNGV. Between the trimmed V and J ends, which lost 5 bases and 1 base, there was a span of 9 bases. CDR3 size: 14 residues. Using reference TRBV11-2 and TRBJ2-1 for the parts outside the CDR3, the full variable domain is EAGVAQSPRYKIIEKRQSVAFWCNPISGHATLYWYQQILGQGPKLLIQFQNNGVVDDSQLPKDRFSAERLKGVDSTLKIQPAKLEDSAVYLCASSRDWSYNEQFFGPGTRLTVL.